A single T cell receptor beta chain is shown here with its context. Its antigen is still unknown. These data belong to a study of T cells in localized non-small cell lung cancer. Study-wide points: Uninvolved adjacent lung had more T cell clonality than any other tissue, topping tumor. In adjacent lung appeared a median about 57 of the top 100 tumor clones. One tumor region alone was sequenced, and heterogeneity therefore remains possible.

Sequencing was performed with immunoSEQ multiplex PCR; in TCRdb, only in-frame clones are kept and a portion is missing. The table has about 74,000 clones, less than 85% seen once. Sequences were derived from peripheral blood, sampled before any cancer treatment. The receptor's source is a female donor of 60 years or more with stage I lung adenocarcinoma.

The CDR3 sequence: CSARNSRAQYF. In nucleotides, the CDR3 is TGCAGTGCTAGGAACTCCCGGGCCCAGTACTTC. The genes are TRBV20-1 and TRBJ2-5; D is unclear. With 3 bases removed from V and 9 bases from J, the gap between germline ends came to 11 bases. Germline CDR1 reads DFQATT; CDR2 reads SNEGSKA (reference sequence). The CDR3 has 11 amino acids.